The 29 T cell receptor beta chains presented below share a single source sample, sequenced in a study of identical twins. TCRdb re-called the 5' RACE reads through MiXCR, storing one row per CDR3 protein. The data contain about 220,000 distinct CDR3 sequences, more than 6.5% of them singletons. Another study also made use of these data, one on yellow fever vaccine responses in identical twins.

The sample consisted of memory (CD45RO+) T cells sorted from blood. These receptors came from a woman aged 18-35 years in good health.

The chain links TRBV25-1 to TRBJ2-1; D remains unclear. This CDR3 spans 16 amino acids. Per the germline V gene, CDR1 is MGHDK and CDR2 is SYGVNS. V lost 3 bases and J 0 bases, leaving 12 bases between the germline ends. CDR3 loop: CASSDNSLSSYNEQFF. DNA for the CDR3: TGTGCCAGCAGTGATAACTCCCTAAGCTCCTACAATGAGCAGTTCTTC.

The chain joins TRBV30 to TRBJ2-3; TRBD2 might be the D (7 bases). The CDR3 has 15 amino acids. Germline V gene sequence: CDR1 GTSNPN, CDR2 SVGIG (reference sequence). V was trimmed by 0 bases and J by 2 bases, leaving 12 bases between them. In nucleotides, the CDR3 is TGTGCCTGGAGTGTGTACGGGGGGCTCACAGATACGCAGTATTTT. Its protein product is CAWSVYGGLTDTQYF. The full variable domain, in which reference TRBV30 and TRBJ2-3 provide the parts outside the CDR3, is SQTIHQWPATLVQPVGSPLSLECTVEGTSNPNLYWYRQAAGRGLQLLFYSVGIGQISSEVPQNLSASRPQDRQFILSSKKLLLSDSGFYLCAWSVYGGLTDTQYFGPGTRLTVL.

In its sample, this clonotype was seen many times. This chain links TRBV5-1 with TRBJ2-1; D gene unclear. CDR3 length: 15 residues. V was trimmed by 4 bases and J by 2 bases, leaving 13 bases between them. From germline, CDR1 is SGHRS and CDR2 YFSETQ. CDR3 sequence: CASSHSGETYNEQFF. The CDR3 DNA is TGCGCCAGCAGCCACTCGGGCGAGACCTACAATGAGCAGTTCTTC.

This clonotype was seen more than once but under ten times. Written as DNA, the CDR3 is TGTGCCAGCAGCTTAACAGGGAAGGCCGGGGAGCTGTTTTTT. Encoded protein: CASSLTGKAGELFF. This chain connects TRBV7-2 to TRBJ2-2; D possibly corresponds to TRBD1 (6 bases). Trimming removed 2 bases from V and 6 bases from J, with 10 bases in between. This CDR3 is built from 14 residues. Germline V gene sequence: CDR1 SGHTA, CDR2 FQGNSA.

This clonotype was counted many times. This chain joins TRBV20-1 and TRBJ2-3; D may be TRBD1 or TRBD2 (5 bases each). Germline-derived CDR1 and CDR2 are DFQATT and SNEGSKA (reference sequence). This CDR3 comprises 15 residues. Trimming took off 3 bases at V and 3 bases at J, with 16 bases between the two ends. Here the CDR3 reads CSASPVVEGTDTQYF. The CDR3 DNA sequence: TGCAGTGCTAGCCCCGTGGTAGAGGGGACAGATACGCAGTATTTT.

This clonotype has at least ten counts. This sequence joins TRBV29-1 and TRBJ2-4; D gene uncertain. V was cut by 6 bases and J by 8 bases, with 17 bases left in between. Germline V gene lookup returns CDR1 SQVTM and CDR2 ANQGSEA. This CDR3 is built from 13 residues. CDR3 bases: TGCAGCGTCGCAACCGGGTCCTCTGACATTCAGTACTTC. It encodes CSVATGSSDIQYF.

The chain joins TRBV7-8 to TRBJ2-4, with 8 bases identical to TRBD1. CDR1 and CDR2 (germline): SGHVS, FQNEAQ. Germline trimming cut 5 bases from V and 9 bases from J; bases unmatched to any gene: 6. CDR3 length equals 13 residues. This chain's CDR3 is CASSRDRRGIQYF. CDR3 coding DNA: TGTGCCAGCAGCCGGGACAGGAGAGGCATTCAGTACTTC.

The chain carries TRBV20-1 and TRBJ2-2; 13 bases map to TRBD2. Trimming removed 3 bases from V and 7 bases from J; junction bases left unmatched: 5. CDR1 and CDR2 (germline): DFQATT, SNEGSKA (reference sequence). This CDR3 comprises 15 residues. CDR3 loop: CSASRTSGGVGELFF. As DNA, the CDR3 is TGCAGTGCTAGCCGGACTAGCGGGGGCGTCGGGGAGCTGTTTTTT.

This clonotype was seen ten or more times. J is TRBJ2-3 and V is TRBV29-1, with 8 bases aligning to TRBD2. The CDR3 extends over 12 amino acids. Trimming removed 8 bases from V and 5 bases from J; junction bases left unmatched: 6. Germline assignment: CDR1 SQVTM and CDR2 ANQGSEA. Written as DNA, the CDR3 is TGCAGCACCTCGGGGGGGCAAGATACGCAGTATTTT. Its translation is CSTSGGQDTQYF.

The V call is TRBV11-1, the J call TRBJ1-3; D may be TRBD1 (6 bases). V was shortened by 1 base and J by 0 bases, with 19 bases between the two germline ends. This CDR3 has 19 amino acids. Per the germline V gene, CDR1 is SGHAT and CDR2 is FQDESV (reference sequence). The CDR3 DNA reads TGTGCCAGCAGCTTAGACCTTTCGAGGGGGTTCAACTCTGGAAACACCATATATTTT. This translates into CASSLDLSRGFNSGNTIYF.

CDR3 in amino acids: CSARPLQGSEQYF. In DNA form, the CDR3 reads TGCAGTGCTAGGCCATTACAGGGATCCGAGCAGTACTTC. The chain links TRBV20-1 to TRBJ2-7; maybe TRBD1 (6 bases). Trimming cost V 3 bases and J 6 bases, with 15 bases left between them. This CDR3 contains 13 residues. In germline, CDR1 is DFQATT, CDR2 SNEGSKA (reference sequence).

The table lists this clonotype with many counts. The chain links TRBV12-3 or TRBV12-4 to TRBJ2-3; 7 nucleotides line up with TRBD2. The CDR3 loop spans 14 amino acids. J lost 3 bases, V lost 3 bases, and 3 bases had no gene match. CDR3 DNA: TGTGCCAGCAGTTTGGGGCGGGAGACAGATACGCAGTATTTT. Translated: CASSLGRETDTQYF.

Only a few counts were recorded for this clonotype. The chain uses TRBV5-5 and TRBJ2-7; no clear D gene. V was cut by 0 bases and J by 3 bases, with 16 bases left in between. The CDR3 is 16 residues long. Per germline, CDR1 SGHKS and CDR2 YYEKEE (reference sequence). The CDR3 protein is CASSLGLAGPYYEQYF. In DNA form, the CDR3 reads TGTGCCAGCAGCTTGGGCCTGGCAGGCCCTTACTACGAGCAGTACTTC.

This clonotype came up many times. The rearrangement joins TRBV20-1 to TRBJ2-7, with 7 bases lining up with TRBD2. CDR3 length equals 16 residues. J lost 1 base, V lost 6 bases, and 15 bases had no gene match. Per the germline V gene, CDR1 is DFQATT and CDR2 is SNEGSKA (reference sequence). This CDR3 reads CSAEDLTSAASYEQYF. The CDR3 nucleotides read TGCAGTGCGGAGGACCTTACTAGCGCCGCATCCTACGAGCAGTACTTC.

The genes are TRBV4-3 and TRBJ2-6; D gene ambiguous. V was shortened by 0 bases and J by 0 bases, with 6 bases between the two germline ends. The germline V gene has CDR1 LGHNA and CDR2 YSLEER. This CDR3 is built from 16 residues. The CDR3 nucleotides are TGCGCCAGCAGCCAAGAGGGATCCTCTGGGGCCAACGTCCTGACTTTC. This gives the protein CASSQEGSSGANVLTF.

This clonotype was counted between two and nine times. This chain uses TRBV24-1 with TRBJ2-5; 8 bases fit TRBD1. After removal of 1 base from V and 5 bases from J, the junction contained 2 bases not matched to a gene. This CDR3 contains 14 residues. The germline V gene has CDR1 KGHDR and CDR2 SFDVKD. The CDR3 loop is CATSDFGQGETQYF. In DNA form, the CDR3 reads TGTGCCACCAGTGATTTTGGACAGGGTGAGACCCAGTACTTC.

The chain has TRBV5-6 and TRBJ2-3; 8 bases match TRBD2. V trimming: 0 bases; J trimming: 6 bases; junction bases outside the gene matches: 9. The CDR3 has 16 residues. Germline CDR1 reads SGHDT; CDR2 reads YYEEEE. CDR3 residues: CASSLAGSGEGDTQYF. CDR3 DNA sequence: TGTGCCAGCAGCTTGGCCGGTAGCGGGGAAGGCGATACGCAGTATTTT.

The chain links TRBV3-1 to TRBJ2-7, with 9 nucleotides matching TRBD2. V lost 1 base and J lost 3; bases outside the gene matches: 16. The CDR3 is 19 residues long. Germline CDR1 is LGHDT and CDR2 is YNNKEL (reference sequence). The CDR3 spells CASSQVDGLAGTPRYEQYF. CDR3 bases: TGTGCCAGCAGCCAAGTCGACGGGCTAGCGGGAACCCCTCGCTACGAGCAGTACTTC.

This chain uses TRBV12-3 or TRBV12-4 with TRBJ2-1, with TRBD1 matching 10 bases. The length of the CDR3 is 17 residues. Trimming took 11 bases from V and 6 from J; bases not matched to a gene: 19. CDR3 in amino acids: CAFRPPTGGESVNEQFF. Written as DNA, the CDR3 is TGTGCCTTCAGACCACCGACAGGGGGCGAATCCGTCAATGAGCAGTTCTTC.

This clonotype appeared many times. J is TRBJ2-2 and V is TRBV28; tentative D call: TRBD1 (6 bases). The CDR3 extends over 13 amino acids. The V gene lost 6 bases and the J gene lost 7 bases, with 12 bases spanning the gap. CDR1 is MDHEN, CDR2 SYDVKM, per germline. CDR3 DNA sequence: TGTGCCAGCAGAAAACAGGGTCACGGGGAGCTGTTTTTT. Protein product: CASRKQGHGELFF. Together with reference TRBV28 and TRBJ2-2, the CDR3 gives the full variable domain: DVKVTQSSRYLVKRTGEKVFLECVQDMDHENMFWYRQDPGLGLRLIYFSYDVKMKEKGDIPEGYSVSREKKERFSLILESASTNQTSMYLCASRKQGHGELFFGEGSRLTVL.

This clonotype was recorded at least ten times. This chain links TRBV7-9 with TRBJ2-2, with a weak D call TRBD1 (5 bases). This CDR3 has 16 residues. Germline V gene data show CDR1 as SEHNR and CDR2 as FQNEAQ (reference sequence). With 3 bases removed from V and 4 bases from J, the gap between germline ends came to 15 bases. CDR3 coding DNA: TGTGCCAGCAGCTTCACCCCAGGGTCGGGCACCGGGGAGCTGTTTTTT. Translation: CASSFTPGSGTGELFF. The full variable domain, completed using reference TRBV7-9 and TRBJ2-2, is DTGVSQNPRHKITKRGQNVTFRCDPISEHNRLYWYRQTLGQGPEFLTYFQNEAQLEKSRLLSDRFSAERPKGSFSTLEIQRTEQGDSAMYLCASSFTPGSGTGELFFGEGSRLTVL.

This clonotype was seen a handful of times. This rearrangement joins TRBV5-1 to TRBJ2-4; 7 positions agree with TRBD1. V was clipped by 2 bases and J by 8 bases; unmatched bases: 7. The CDR3 extends over 14 amino acids. Germline V gives CDR1 SGHRS, CDR2 YFSETQ. CDR3 sequence reads: CASSFKGGADIQYF. CDR3 nucleotides: TGCGCCAGCAGCTTTAAAGGGGGCGCGGACATTCAGTACTTC.

The J gene is TRBJ2-1, the V gene TRBV6-4; 9 bases match TRBD1. The V and J ends lost 2 bases and 9 bases, in that order; junction bases with no gene match: 5. The germline V gene has CDR1 MRHNA and CDR2 SNTAGT. The CDR3 runs to 14 residues. As DNA, the CDR3 is TGTGCCAGCAGTGACGGGACAGGGAAGGGTGAGCAGTTCTTC. It codes for CASSDGTGKGEQFF.

This clonotype was found a few times. The chain links TRBV6-5 to TRBJ1-2; perhaps TRBD1 as D (5 bases). Germline V gives CDR1 MNHEY, CDR2 SVGAGI. The germline V and J ends were trimmed by 4 bases and 8 bases, with 11 bases remaining between them. This CDR3 region has 12 residues. CDR3 region: CASSSQAGGYTF. The CDR3 nucleotides are TGTGCCAGCAGTTCACAGGCGGGCGGCTACACCTTC.

This clonotype occurred many times. This chain uses TRBV29-1 with TRBJ2-1; the match to TRBD2 covers 7 bases. After removal of 3 bases from V and 9 bases from J, the junction contained 11 bases not matched to a gene. The CDR3 is made up of 14 amino acids. Germline loops: CDR1 SQVTM, CDR2 ANQGSEA. CDR3 loop: CSVDPGRGSSEQFF. In DNA form, the CDR3 reads TGCAGCGTTGACCCGGGGCGGGGGTCCAGTGAGCAGTTCTTC.

Comments on this clonotype: Its ends do not fully match the called genes, so a read error is possible. The rearrangement joins TRBV7-7 to TRBJ2-1, with TRBD2 matching 12 bases. The germline V gene has CDR1 SSHAT and CDR2 FNYEAQ (reference sequence). The CDR3 runs to 20 residues. This CDR3 reads CASSPHPPSSGRALDNEQFF. The CDR3, as DNA: TGTGCTAGCAGCCCCCATCCCCCTTCTAGCGGGAGGGCCCTCGACAATGAGCAGTTCTTC.

The CDR3 spells CASSYSLASGADTQYF. In nucleotides, the CDR3 is TGTGCCAGCAGTTACTCGTTGGCGAGCGGAGCGGATACGCAGTATTTT. The rearrangement links TRBV6-5 to TRBJ2-3, with a possible D match to TRBD2 (5 bases). Trimming took 0 bases from V and 6 from J, leaving 16 bases between them. Per the germline V gene, CDR1 is MNHEY and CDR2 is SVGAGI. The CDR3 is 16 residues long.

CDR3 sequence: CASSLGLRGTGYQPQHF. In DNA, the CDR3 is TGTGCCAGCAGCTTAGGTCTACGGGGGACAGGTTATCAGCCCCAGCATTTT. The rearrangement joins TRBV5-6 to TRBJ1-5; 8 nucleotides agree with TRBD1. Germline V lookup: CDR1 SGHDT, CDR2 YYEEEE. Trimming removed 2 bases from V and 5 bases from J; junction bases left unmatched: 12. The CDR3 extends over 17 amino acids.

This clonotype was seen a few times. The conserved phenylalanine or tryptophan normally closing the CDR3 is absent here, so this likely arose from a read error. The chain is built from TRBV28 and TRBJ2-3, with 9 bases fitting TRBD1. The germline V gene encodes CDR1 MDHEN and CDR2 SYDVKM. This CDR3 region has 15 residues. With V trimmed by 3 bases and J by 1 base, 2 bases remained unmatched. For the CDR3, the DNA is TGTGCCAGCAGTTTGGGGGACAGGGGCACAGATACGCAGTATTCT. Its protein is CASSLGDRGTDTQYS.